This TCR beta chain was sequenced during a study of blood T cell repertoires in COVID-19. Study at large: There were acute and convalescent COVID-19 samples, and they came from the United States, Italy and Spain.

Donors in Cohort 3 who had recovered were those with two negative PCRs, healthcare professional clearance, or resolution of their symptoms. Looked up from germline, CDR1 is LGHNA and CDR2 is YSLEER. The CDR3 loop spans 16 amino acids. V lost 0 bases to trimming and J lost 4 bases; unmatched junction nucleotides: 6. TCRdb's table, derived via immunoSEQ multiplex PCR, lists solely in-frame clones and lacks some. The sample holds 230,000 or so clones, around 90% seen once. The chain has TRBV4-3 and TRBJ1-2, with 9 bases lining up with TRBD1. Sequenced: PBMCs or T cells enriched from blood (not recorded which). The sequence was obtained from a woman younger than 45 who had recovered from COVID-19. CDR3 amino acids: CASSQEVGTGFYGYTF. The CDR3 coding sequence is TGCGCCAGCAGCCAAGAAGTCGGGACAGGGTTCTATGGCTACACCTTC.